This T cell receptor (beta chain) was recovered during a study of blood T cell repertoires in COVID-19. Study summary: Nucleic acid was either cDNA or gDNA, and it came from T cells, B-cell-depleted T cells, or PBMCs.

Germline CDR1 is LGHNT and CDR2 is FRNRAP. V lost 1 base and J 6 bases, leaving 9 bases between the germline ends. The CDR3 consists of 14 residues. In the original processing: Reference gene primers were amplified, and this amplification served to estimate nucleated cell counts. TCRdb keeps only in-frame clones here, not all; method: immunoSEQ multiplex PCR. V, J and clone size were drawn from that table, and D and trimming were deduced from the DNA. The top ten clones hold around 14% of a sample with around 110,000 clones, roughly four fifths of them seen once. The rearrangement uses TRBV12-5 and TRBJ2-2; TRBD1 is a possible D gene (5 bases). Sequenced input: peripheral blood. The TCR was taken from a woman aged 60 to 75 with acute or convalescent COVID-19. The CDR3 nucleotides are TGTGCTAGTGGTTTGGCGACAGTGCCCGGGGAGCTGTTTTTT. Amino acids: CASGLATVPGELFF.